The present T cell receptor (beta chain) was sequenced within a study of blood T cell repertoires in COVID-19. Study information: Italy, Spain and the United States were the sources of the convalescent and acute COVID-19 samples. The cDNA or gDNA used as material had been derived from T cells, B-cell-depleted T cells, or PBMCs.

Turning to this clone: Sequence at one end of the junction differs from germline and may be a read error.

In germline, CDR1 is SGHAT, CDR2 FQNNGV. The CDR3 runs to 13 residues. In the original processing: Reference gene primer amplification yielded estimated nucleated cell counts. Sequencing was performed with immunoSEQ multiplex PCR; in TCRdb, only in-frame clones are kept and a portion is missing. The V and J calls and clone size are taken from that table; D and trimming were inferred from the DNA. The sample contains about 190,000 clones, about 87% of which appear only once. The chain carries TRBV11-2 and TRBJ2-3; D is uncertain. The sample comprised peripheral blood. This TCR was recovered from a young woman with acute or convalescent COVID-19. The CDR3 loop is CASNLEPEDTQYF. As DNA, the CDR3 is TGTGCCAGCAACTTAGAGCCGGAGGATACGCAGTATTTT.